This TCR beta chain was identified in a study of cytomegalovirus exposure and HLA in healthy donors. This CDR3 region has 15 residues. The V gene's germline CDR1 is SQVTM and CDR2 ANQGSEA. The ends lost 6 bases at V and 2 bases at J; junction bases unmatched: 7. General study points: The authors later linked a missense DCLRE1C variant to TCR beta V- and J-gene trimming. While the bulk of TCR sequences proved rare, some public TCRs turned up in many donors. Being indistinguishable, some V segments were excluded, TRBV6-2 and TRBV6-3 among them. Upon later analysis, HLA-associated TCR beta chains proved more clonally expanded than other, equally common chains.

Amplification used 60 Vbeta primers and 13 Jbeta primers. Profiling relied on immunoSEQ multiplex PCR, and the TCRdb table lists in-frame clones only, not all of them. The sample has about 150,000 clones; roughly 84% are singletons. This clone has just a few counts. Its target is not known. The sequenced material came from PBMCs. The origin of this receptor is a woman aged 18-29 years in good health and CMV-seronegative. The chain joins TRBV29-1 to TRBJ2-3; 11 bases are shared with TRBD2. In DNA, the CDR3 is TGCAGCGTAGCCCTAGCGGGAGGTGCCACAGATACGCAGTATTTT. Translating it yields CSVALAGGATDTQYF.